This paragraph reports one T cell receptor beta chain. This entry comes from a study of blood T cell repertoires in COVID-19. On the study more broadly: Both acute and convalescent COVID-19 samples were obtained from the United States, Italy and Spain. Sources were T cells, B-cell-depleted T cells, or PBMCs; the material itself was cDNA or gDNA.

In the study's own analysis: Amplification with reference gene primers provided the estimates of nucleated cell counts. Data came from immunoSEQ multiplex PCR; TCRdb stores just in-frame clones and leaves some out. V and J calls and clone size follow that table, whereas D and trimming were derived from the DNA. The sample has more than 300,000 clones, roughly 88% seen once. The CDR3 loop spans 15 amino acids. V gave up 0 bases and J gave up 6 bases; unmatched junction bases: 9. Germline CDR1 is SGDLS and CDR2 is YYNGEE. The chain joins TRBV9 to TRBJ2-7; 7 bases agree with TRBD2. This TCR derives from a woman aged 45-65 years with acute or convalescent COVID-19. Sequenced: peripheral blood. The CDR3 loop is CASSVGGGLASEQYF. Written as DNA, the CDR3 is TGTGCCAGCAGCGTAGGGGGAGGGCTAGCGTCCGAGCAGTACTTC.